The present T cell receptor beta chain was sequenced within a study of preoperative IRX-2 immunotherapy in early breast cancer. The table came from immunoSEQ multiplex PCR; TCRdb's copy has only in-frame clones and leaves some out. The sample contains some 19,000 clones, around four fifths of which appear only once. The trim removed 5 bases at V and 6 bases at J, leaving 14 bases unmatched. Per germline, CDR1 SGHRS and CDR2 YFSETQ. The CDR3 runs 16 residues. This clone was recorded only once. Sample treatment: preoperative locoregional IRX-2 cytokine immunotherapy. Preoperative locoregional IRX-2 cytokine immunotherapy was tested in the phase Ib source study.

This sequence joins TRBV5-1 and TRBJ1-1, with 9 bases identical to TRBD1. Sequencing was performed on lymph node tissue, taken after IRX-2 immunotherapy. This sequence was found in a human donor with breast cancer. The CDR3 coding sequence is TGCGCCAGCAGAGCCAGGGACAGGGTAGGGGTAGCTGAAGCTTTCTTT. It encodes CASRARDRVGVAEAFF.